This passage covers 18 T cell receptor beta chains from one sample sequenced in a study of identical twins. TCRdb passed the 5' RACE reads through MiXCR, listing each CDR3 protein once. The repertoire includes 550,000 to 700,000 distinct CDR3 sequences, approximately 22% of them detected once, and 4% to 5.5% sits in the top ten. The same specimen was also included in a second study, on T cells expressing NK-cell markers.

The sequenced sample consisted of PBMCs. Every receptor here comes from a woman younger than 35 in good health.

This clonotype was observed many times. V is TRBV5-6 and J is TRBJ2-3, with 12 bases lining up with TRBD2. The V gene end was trimmed by 5 bases and the J gene end by 4 bases; junction bases not matched to a gene: 11. CDR3 size: 17 residues. In germline, CDR1 is SGHDT, CDR2 YYEEEE. CDR3 DNA sequence: TGTGCCAGCAGAGGAACTAGCGGGAGGACGGTACCAGATACGCAGTATTTT. As protein: CASRGTSGRTVPDTQYF.

This clonotype has more than one count but fewer than ten. The gene calls are TRBV20-1 and TRBJ1-2, with no clear D. Deletions cut 2 bases from V and 5 bases from J, with 9 bases between. CDR1 and CDR2 (germline): DFQATT, SNEGSKA (reference sequence). The length of the CDR3 is 12 residues. CDR3 sequence reads: CSARMERYGYTF. As DNA, the CDR3 is TGCAGTGCTAGAATGGAAAGATATGGCTACACCTTC.

The rearrangement uses TRBV20-1 and TRBJ2-7; 7 nucleotides agree with TRBD2. Germline V CDR1 and CDR2: DFQATT, SNEGSKA (reference sequence). The CDR3 contains 13 residues. V shed 6 bases, J shed 4 bases, and the junction held 9 bases outside the gene matches. The CDR3 DNA sequence: TGCAGTGCCTCAGCGGGGTCCTTATACGAGCAGTACTTC. Amino acid sequence: CSASAGSLYEQYF.

Only a few counts were recorded for this clonotype. The genes are TRBV6-5 and TRBJ2-7, with 9 positions matching TRBD2. V dropped 3 bases and J dropped 2; count of bases not matched to a gene: 5. CDR3 length equals 15 residues. Germline V gene sequence: CDR1 MNHEY, CDR2 SVGAGI. The CDR3 region has the DNA TGTGCCAGCAGTTATGAGACTAGCGGTGCCTACGAGCAGTACTTC. Residues: CASSYETSGAYEQYF.

This clonotype was picked up many times. The rearrangement links TRBV12-3 or TRBV12-4 to TRBJ2-1; tentative D call: TRBD1 (5 bases). The CDR3 loop spans 15 amino acids. The V end was cut by 4 bases, the J end by 7 bases, with 17 bases between. In DNA, the CDR3 is TGTGCCAGCAGTTCCCAGGGATCCTTTGGAAATGAGCAGTTCTTC. This codes for CASSSQGSFGNEQFF.

This clonotype was counted between two and nine times. This rearrangement joins TRBV5-1 to TRBJ2-2; 7 nucleotides align to TRBD2. The CDR3 is made up of 16 amino acids. V shed 2 bases, J shed 6 bases, and the junction held 10 bases outside the gene matches. CDR1 and CDR2 (germline): SGHRS, YFSETQ. The CDR3 loop is CASSLAGTTRAGELFF. Here the CDR3 DNA reads TGCGCCAGCAGCTTAGCCGGGACTACGAGGGCCGGGGAGCTGTTTTTT.

The chain combines TRBV20-1 with TRBJ2-5; no definite D call. V lost 4 bases and J lost 5, with 17 bases in between. The CDR3 extends over 14 amino acids. The V gene's germline CDR1 is DFQATT and CDR2 SNEGSKA (reference sequence). The CDR3 sequence: CSAKNPRIWETQYF. Here the CDR3 DNA reads TGCAGTGCTAAAAACCCCCGAATATGGGAGACCCAGTACTTC.

The sample holds a few counts of this clonotype. This chain connects TRBV4-3 to TRBJ2-1; 7 bases map to TRBD2. The junction had 21 bases not matched to a gene; V was cut back by 0 bases and J by 7 bases. CDR3 size: 20 residues. Germline CDR1 is LGHNA and CDR2 is YSLEER. CDR3 in amino acids: CASSQEVPSYAGDFTNEQFF. The CDR3 DNA reads as TGCGCCAGCAGCCAAGAGGTTCCCTCCTACGCGGGAGATTTTACGAATGAGCAGTTCTTC.

This rearrangement joins TRBV12-3 or TRBV12-4 to TRBJ2-3; D is tentatively TRBD1 or TRBD2 (5 bases each). Trimming left V 4 bases short and J 6 bases short, with 17 bases between. There are 15 residues in the CDR3. Here the CDR3 reads CASSWSSGSSDTQYF. As DNA, the CDR3 is TGTGCCAGCAGTTGGTCCTCAGGGAGTTCCGATACGCAGTATTTT.

This clonotype was seen at least ten times. The rearrangement joins TRBV9 to TRBJ2-2; 7 nucleotides align to TRBD2. In germline, CDR1 is SGDLS, CDR2 YYNGEE. This CDR3 is built from 15 residues. V trimming: 4 bases; J trimming: 6 bases; junction bases outside the gene matches: 9. The CDR3 DNA reads TGTGCCAGCAGCTCGGAGGGCCGGGGGGCCGGGGAGCTGTTTTTT. Protein sequence: CASSSEGRGAGELFF.

The chain employs TRBV20-1 and TRBJ2-7; TRBD2 matches 11 bases. The CDR3 is made up of 15 amino acids. V lost 6 bases, J lost 4 bases, and 11 bases stayed unmatched. Germline values: CDR1 DFQATT, CDR2 SNEGSKA (reference sequence). The CDR3 DNA is TGCAGTGCCAAAGGACCTAGCGGGGGGAATTACGAGCAGTACTTC. Translated, it gives CSAKGPSGGNYEQYF.

V and J are TRBV11-2 and TRBJ2-2; D may be TRBD2 (5 bases). CDR3 size: 17 residues. The V end was cut by 6 bases, the J end by 5 bases, with 22 bases between. Germline V gene lookup returns CDR1 SGHAT and CDR2 FQNNGV. In nucleotides, the CDR3 is TGTGCCAGCAGATCCCCCCTCGGCGGGCTGTGGACCGGGGAGCTGTTTTTT. Amino acids: CASRSPLGGLWTGELFF.

Only a few counts were recorded for this clonotype. The rearrangement uses TRBV2 and TRBJ1-3, with D maybe TRBD1 (6 bases). Germline V CDR1 and CDR2: SNHLY, FYNNEI. This CDR3 region has 13 residues. Trimming took 7 bases from V and 8 from J, leaving 15 bases between them. The CDR3 loop is CASTTGAIHTIYF. For the CDR3, the DNA is TGTGCCAGCACTACGGGGGCCATTCACACCATATATTTT.

This clonotype was counted only a few times. The chain combines TRBV7-9 with TRBJ2-2; TRBD1 aligns across 8 bases. J was trimmed by 4 bases and V by 3 bases; bases with no gene match: 7. This CDR3 region has 16 residues. From germline, CDR1 is SEHNR and CDR2 FQNEAQ (reference sequence). CDR3 coding DNA: TGTGCCAGCAGCTTGCCGCAGGGGGCAGTCACCGGGGAGCTGTTTTTT. As protein: CASSLPQGAVTGELFF.

The chain combines TRBV7-7 with TRBJ2-7; D is ambiguous. Germline values: CDR1 SSHAT, CDR2 FNYEAQ (reference sequence). The CDR3 sequence is 13 residues long. Trimming removed 1 base from V and 5 bases from J, with 9 bases in between. The CDR3 DNA is TGTGCCAGCAGCTTAGATTCGGGCCACGAGCAGTACTTC. Translation: CASSLDSGHEQYF.

This clonotype was seen more than once but under ten times. V and J are TRBV27 and TRBJ2-1, with 9 bases fitting TRBD1. CDR3 length equals 15 residues. Trimming cost V 3 bases and J 4 bases; bases outside gene matches: 4. Per the germline V gene, CDR1 is MNHEY and CDR2 is SMNVEV (reference sequence). DNA for the CDR3: TGTGCCAGCAGTTTGTGGACAGGGGAGTACAATGAGCAGTTCTTC. This sequence encodes CASSLWTGEYNEQFF.

The genes are TRBV20-1 and TRBJ1-6, with D perhaps TRBD1 (6 bases). The V and J ends lost 2 bases and 4 bases respectively, with 18 bases between them. Germline CDR1 and CDR2: DFQATT and SNEGSKA (reference sequence). CDR3 size: 17 residues. CDR3 protein: CSARQLDSAMYNSPLHF. Here the CDR3 DNA reads TGCAGTGCTAGACAACTGGACAGTGCGATGTATAATTCACCCCTCCACTTT.

This clonotype has a handful of counts. The chain is built from TRBV6-2 or TRBV6-3 and TRBJ2-3; TRBD2 matches 7 bases. Germline V gene data show CDR1 as MNHEY and CDR2 as SVGEGT. V was clipped by 6 bases and J by 6 bases; unmatched bases: 6. The CDR3 totals 13 residues. The CDR3 here is CASSGLVEDTQYF. In DNA, the CDR3 is TGTGCCAGCAGCGGACTAGTCGAGGATACGCAGTATTTT.